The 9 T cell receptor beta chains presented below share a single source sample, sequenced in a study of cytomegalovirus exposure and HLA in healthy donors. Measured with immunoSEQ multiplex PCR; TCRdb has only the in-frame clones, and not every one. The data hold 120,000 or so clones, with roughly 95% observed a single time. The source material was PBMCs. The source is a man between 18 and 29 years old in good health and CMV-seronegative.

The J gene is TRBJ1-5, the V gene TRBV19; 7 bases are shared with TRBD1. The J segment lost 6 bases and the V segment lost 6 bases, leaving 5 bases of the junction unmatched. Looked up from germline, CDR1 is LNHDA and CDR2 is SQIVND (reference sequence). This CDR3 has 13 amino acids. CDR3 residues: CASRQGQGQPQHF. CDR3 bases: TGTGCCAGTAGACAGGGGCAAGGTCAGCCCCAGCATTTT.

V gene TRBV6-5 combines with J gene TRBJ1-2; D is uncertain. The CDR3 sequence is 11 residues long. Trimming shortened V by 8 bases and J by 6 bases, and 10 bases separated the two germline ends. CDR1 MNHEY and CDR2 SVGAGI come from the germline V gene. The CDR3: CASRGPDGYTF. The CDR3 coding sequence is TGTGCCAGCCGGGGTCCCGATGGCTACACCTTC.

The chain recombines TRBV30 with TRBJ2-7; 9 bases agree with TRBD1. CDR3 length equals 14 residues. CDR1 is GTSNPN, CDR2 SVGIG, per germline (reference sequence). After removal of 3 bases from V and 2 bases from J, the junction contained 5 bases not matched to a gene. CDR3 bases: TGTGCCTGGAGCGACAGGGGGGTAACCTACGAGCAGTACTTC. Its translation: CAWSDRGVTYEQYF.

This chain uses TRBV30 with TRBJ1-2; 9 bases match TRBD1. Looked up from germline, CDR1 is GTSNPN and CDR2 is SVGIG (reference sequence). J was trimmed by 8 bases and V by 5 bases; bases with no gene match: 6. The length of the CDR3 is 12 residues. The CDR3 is CAWGTGSTGYTF. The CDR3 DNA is TGTGCCTGGGGGACAGGGTCTACCGGCTACACCTTC.

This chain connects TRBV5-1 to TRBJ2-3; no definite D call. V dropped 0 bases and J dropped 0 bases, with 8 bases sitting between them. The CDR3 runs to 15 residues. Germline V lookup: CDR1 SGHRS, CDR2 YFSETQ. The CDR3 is CASSLGDGSTDTQYF. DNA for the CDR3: TGCGCCAGCAGCTTGGGTGACGGGAGCACAGATACGCAGTATTTT.

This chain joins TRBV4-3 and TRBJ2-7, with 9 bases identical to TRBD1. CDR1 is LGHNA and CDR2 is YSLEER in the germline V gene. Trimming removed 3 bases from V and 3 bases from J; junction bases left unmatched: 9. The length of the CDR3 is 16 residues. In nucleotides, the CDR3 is TGCGCCAGCAGCCAGGGACAGGGAAGGGGGAACTACGAGCAGTACTTC. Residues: CASSQGQGRGNYEQYF.

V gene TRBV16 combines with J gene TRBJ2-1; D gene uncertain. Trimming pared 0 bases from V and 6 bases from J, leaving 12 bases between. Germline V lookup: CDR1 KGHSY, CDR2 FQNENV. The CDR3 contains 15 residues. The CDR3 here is CASSQSRSSSNEQFF. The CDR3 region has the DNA TGTGCCAGCAGCCAATCGAGGTCATCATCCAATGAGCAGTTCTTC.

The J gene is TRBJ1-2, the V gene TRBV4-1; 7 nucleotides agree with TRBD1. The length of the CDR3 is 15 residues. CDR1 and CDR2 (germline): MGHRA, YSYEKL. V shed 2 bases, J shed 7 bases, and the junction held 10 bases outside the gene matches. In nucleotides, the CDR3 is TGCGCCAGCAGCCAACCCGCCGCGAAGGGGGCTGGCTACACCTTC. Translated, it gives CASSQPAAKGAGYTF.

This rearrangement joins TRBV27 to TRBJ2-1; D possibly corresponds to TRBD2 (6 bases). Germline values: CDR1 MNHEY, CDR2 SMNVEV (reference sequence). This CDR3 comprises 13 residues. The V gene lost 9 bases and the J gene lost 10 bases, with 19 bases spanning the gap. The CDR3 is CASSGLGRWEQFF. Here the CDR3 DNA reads TGTGCCAGTTCGGGACTGGGGCGGTGGGAGCAGTTCTTC.